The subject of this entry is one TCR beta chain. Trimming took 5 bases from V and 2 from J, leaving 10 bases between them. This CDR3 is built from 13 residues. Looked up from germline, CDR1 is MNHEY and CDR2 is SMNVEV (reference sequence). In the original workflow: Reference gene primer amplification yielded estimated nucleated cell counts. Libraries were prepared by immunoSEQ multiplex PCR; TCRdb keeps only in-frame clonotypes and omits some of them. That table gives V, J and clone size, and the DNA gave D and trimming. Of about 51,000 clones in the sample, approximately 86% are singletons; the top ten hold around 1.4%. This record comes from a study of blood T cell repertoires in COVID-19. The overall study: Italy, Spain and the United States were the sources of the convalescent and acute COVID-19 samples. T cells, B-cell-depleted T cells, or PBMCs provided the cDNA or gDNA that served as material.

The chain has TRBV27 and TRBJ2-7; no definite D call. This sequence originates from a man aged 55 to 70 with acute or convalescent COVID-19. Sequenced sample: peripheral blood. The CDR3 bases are TGTGCCAGCAGTGGCGGCGGAGCCTACGAGCAGTACTTC. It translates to CASSGGGAYEQYF.